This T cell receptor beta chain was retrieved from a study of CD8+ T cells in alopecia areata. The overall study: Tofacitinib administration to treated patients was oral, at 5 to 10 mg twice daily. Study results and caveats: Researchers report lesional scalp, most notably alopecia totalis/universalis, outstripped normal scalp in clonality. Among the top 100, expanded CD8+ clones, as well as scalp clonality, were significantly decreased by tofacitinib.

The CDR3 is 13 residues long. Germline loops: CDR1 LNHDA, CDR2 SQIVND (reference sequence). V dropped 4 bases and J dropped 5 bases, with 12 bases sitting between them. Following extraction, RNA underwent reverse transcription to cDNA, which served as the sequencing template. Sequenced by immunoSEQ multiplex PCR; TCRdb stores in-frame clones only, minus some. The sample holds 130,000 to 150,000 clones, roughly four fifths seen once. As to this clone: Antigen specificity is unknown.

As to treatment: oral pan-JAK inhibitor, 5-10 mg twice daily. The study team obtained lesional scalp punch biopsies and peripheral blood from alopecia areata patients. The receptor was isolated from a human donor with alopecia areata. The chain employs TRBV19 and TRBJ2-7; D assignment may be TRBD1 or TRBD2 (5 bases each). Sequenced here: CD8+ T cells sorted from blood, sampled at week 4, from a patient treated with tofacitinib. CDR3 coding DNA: TGTGCCAGTAGTACAGCAGGGACCAACGAGCAGTACTTC. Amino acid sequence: CASSTAGTNEQYF.